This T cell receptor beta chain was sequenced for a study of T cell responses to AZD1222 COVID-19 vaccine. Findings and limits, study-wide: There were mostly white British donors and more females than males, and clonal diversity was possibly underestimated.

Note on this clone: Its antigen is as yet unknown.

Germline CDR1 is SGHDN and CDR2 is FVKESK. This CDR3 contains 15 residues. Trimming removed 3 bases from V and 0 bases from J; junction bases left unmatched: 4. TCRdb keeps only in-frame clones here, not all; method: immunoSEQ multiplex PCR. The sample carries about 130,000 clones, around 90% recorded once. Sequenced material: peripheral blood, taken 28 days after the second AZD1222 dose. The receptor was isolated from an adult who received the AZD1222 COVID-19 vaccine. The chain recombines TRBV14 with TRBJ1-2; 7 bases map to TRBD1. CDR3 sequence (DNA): TGTGCCAGCAGCCATAGACAGGGAGCTAACTATGGCTACACCTTC. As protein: CASSHRQGANYGYTF.